This record looks at one T cell receptor (beta chain) sequence and its context. This sample is drawn from a study of blood T cell repertoires in COVID-19. How the authors handled the data: Reference gene primer amplification in the assay estimated nucleated cell counts. This table comes from immunoSEQ multiplex PCR, and its TCRdb copy is limited to in-frame clones, with some not included. That table furnishes V, J and clone size, whereas the DNA furnished D and trimming. In the table there are 190,000 or so clones, more than 80% of which are singletons. The CDR3 covers 16 residues. With 4 bases removed from V and 0 bases from J, the gap between germline ends came to 12 bases. Germline loops: CDR1 LGHDT, CDR2 YNNKEL (reference sequence).

The rearrangement uses TRBV3-1 (or the pseudogene TRBV3-2) and TRBJ2-2; D is uncertain. The sequenced material came from PBMCs or T cells enriched from blood (not recorded which). The receptor's source is a man aged 30-40 years who had recovered from COVID-19. The CDR3 loop reads CASSPELLSNTGELFF. In DNA, the CDR3 is TGTGCCAGCAGCCCTGAGCTACTCTCGAACACCGGGGAGCTGTTTTTT.